Shown below are 7 T cell receptor beta chains from a single sample sequenced in a study of T-cell reconstitution after alpha-beta-depleted transplantation in children. Molecular barcoding with unique molecular identifiers was used for the TCRbeta library. TCRdb ran MiXCR on the PCR reads and lists one entry per CDR3 protein. This table holds about a million distinct CDR3 sequences, about 29% found once. This specimen consisted of PBMCs, mostly from graft donor cells, obtained 360 days after TCRalphabeta/CD19-depleted stem cell transplant. All receptors derive from a boy in the first two years of life who had a stem cell transplant for SCID, so the T cells may come from the graft donor.

The rearrangement joins TRBV5-5 to TRBJ1-1, with 8 bases that match TRBD1. The CDR3 runs to 13 residues. Germline CDR1 is SGHKS and CDR2 is YYEKEE (reference sequence). Trimming at V came to 2 bases and at J to 10 bases, leaving 7 bases not matched to a gene. The CDR3: CASSFSGTGTAFF. Written as DNA, the CDR3 is TGTGCCAGCAGCTTCTCCGGGACAGGTACAGCTTTCTTT.

This chain joins TRBV20-1 and TRBJ2-7; 7 bases agree with TRBD1. The CDR3 spans 14 residues. The germline V gene has CDR1 DFQATT and CDR2 SNEGSKA (reference sequence). J gave up 2 bases and V 3 bases, and 7 bases lay outside the gene matches. The CDR3 loop reads CSASGQVLPYEQYF. Here the CDR3 DNA reads TGCAGTGCTAGCGGACAGGTGCTTCCCTACGAGCAGTACTTC.

This chain links TRBV7-2 with TRBJ2-7; D gene unclear. The V end lost 1 base, the J end lost 6 bases, and 16 bases lay between the germline ends. In germline, CDR1 is SGHTA, CDR2 FQGNSA. This CDR3 is 15 amino acids long. CDR3 protein: CASSLGAPPSSEQYF. The CDR3 nucleotides read TGTGCCAGCAGCTTAGGGGCACCTCCAAGCTCCGAGCAGTACTTC. The full variable domain, completed using reference TRBV7-2 and TRBJ2-7, is GAGVSQSPSNKVTEKGKDVELRCDPISGHTALYWYRQSLGQGLEFLIYFQGNSAPDKSGLPSDRFSAERTGGSVSTLTIQRTQQEDSAVYLCASSLGAPPSSEQYFGPGTRLTVT.

The table lists this clonotype with a few counts. The rearrangement uses TRBV20-1 and TRBJ1-1; D not certain. V was clipped by 6 bases and J by 6 bases, with 14 bases between them. The CDR3 length is 12 residues. Germline lookup yields CDR1 DFQATT and CDR2 SNEGSKA (reference sequence). The chain's CDR3 is CSARPAVAEAFF. The DNA of the CDR3 is TGCAGTGCCCGGCCGGCGGTCGCTGAAGCTTTCTTT.

This clonotype appeared many times. The chain couples TRBV19 to TRBJ2-7; 11 bases agree with TRBD1. The CDR3 is made up of 15 amino acids. Per germline, CDR1 LNHDA and CDR2 SQIVND (reference sequence). Losses at the gene ends were 5 bases for V and 6 bases for J; bases not matched to a gene: 9. The CDR3 bases are TGTGCCAGTAGTGCTCCGGGACAGGGGGTCGGCGAGCAGTACTTC. Translation: CASSAPGQGVGEQYF.

The chain recombines TRBV12-3 or TRBV12-4 with TRBJ2-1; D is perhaps TRBD1 (6 bases). The CDR3 has 13 amino acids. Trimming removed 6 bases at V and 12 bases at J, with 18 bases between. CDR3 nucleotides: TGTGCCAGCAGACTATTCGACAGGTCACCGCAGTTCTTC. Amino acids: CASRLFDRSPQFF.

The chain uses TRBV5-1 and TRBJ2-5, with D possibly called TRBD1 or TRBD2 (6 bases each). Trimming took 4 bases from V and 4 from J, leaving 14 bases between them. The CDR3 extends over 14 amino acids. The germline gives CDR1 SGHRS, CDR2 YFSETQ. The CDR3 sequence: CASSKNREAETQYF. CDR3 sequence (DNA): TGCGCCAGCAGCAAGAACAGGGAGGCAGAGACCCAGTACTTC.